Shown below are 21 T cell receptor beta chains from a single sample sequenced in a study of PD-1 blockade in classical Hodgkin lymphoma. Autologous stem cell transplantation was followed by relapse in every patient, and brentuximab vedotin exposure varied. Method: immunoSEQ multiplex PCR; TCRdb's copy keeps in-frame clones and lacks some. The sample lists 45,000 to 55,000 clones; around 73% were seen once. Sequencing was performed on peripheral blood mononuclear cells (PBMCs), taken before the second cycle of nivolumab. The receptor source for this set is a human donor with classical Hodgkin lymphoma.

The chain carries TRBV7-2 and TRBJ2-3; D not resolved. CDR3 length: 16 residues. The V gene lost 5 bases and the J gene lost 2 bases, with 17 bases spanning the gap. The germline CDR1 and CDR2 sequences are SGHTA and FQGNSA. CDR3 sequence reads: CASSLLALINTDTQYF. CDR3 nucleotides: TGTGCCAGCAGCCTCCTCGCCCTCATAAACACAGATACGCAGTATTTT.

The rearrangement uses TRBV6-5 and TRBJ2-6; no definite D call. Germline assignment: CDR1 MNHEY and CDR2 SVGAGI. This CDR3 spans 12 amino acids. The CDR3 DNA is TGTGCTACTTACTCTGGGGCCAACGTCCTGACTTTC. Translation: CATYSGANVLTF.

The CDR3 DNA sequence: TGTGCCAGCAGTTTAATCGGAGCCATGGGACAGAGGGATCAGCCCCAGCATTTT. It codes for CASSLIGAMGQRDQPQHF. The chain links TRBV28 to TRBJ1-5, with 7 bases matching TRBD1. This CDR3 is 18 amino acids long. Germline trimming cut 2 bases from V and 5 bases from J; bases unmatched to any gene: 15. Germline CDR1 and CDR2: MDHEN and SYDVKM.

The V call is TRBV6-6, the J call TRBJ1-2; 8 nucleotides align to TRBD1. The CDR3 has 14 residues. The trim removed 6 bases at V and 4 bases at J, leaving 7 bases unmatched. CDR1 MNHNY and CDR2 SVGAGI come from the germline V gene (reference sequence). The CDR3 region has the DNA TGTGCCAGCAGGGCCCGGACAGGGACCTATGGCTACACCTTC. Translating gives CASRARTGTYGYTF.

This sequence joins TRBV29-1 and TRBJ2-7; TRBD1 agrees at 7 bases. V lost 4 bases to trimming and J lost 1 base; unmatched junction nucleotides: 4. Germline loops: CDR1 SQVTM, CDR2 ANQGSEA. The CDR3 runs to 13 residues. DNA of the CDR3: TGCAGCGTTGTTGGGGGACAGTCCTACGAGCAGTACTTC. The encoded protein is CSVVGGQSYEQYF.

The V and J genes are TRBV11-3 and TRBJ2-3, with 7 bases that match TRBD2. CDR1 and CDR2 (germline): SGHNT, YENEEA. CDR3 length: 15 amino acids. J lost 4 bases, V lost 5 bases, and 9 bases had no gene match. CDR3 nucleotides: TGTGCCAGCAGCCGGGCGGGAGTTGGAGCAGATACGCAGTATTTT. Its protein product is CASSRAGVGADTQYF. The full variable domain, completed using reference TRBV11-3 and TRBJ2-3, is EAGVVQSPRYKIIEKKQPVAFWCNPISGHNTLYWYLQNLGQGPELLIRYENEEAVDDSQLPKDRFSAERLKGVDSTLKIQPAELGDSAVYLCASSRAGVGADTQYFGPGTRLTVL.

This chain links TRBV7-6 with TRBJ2-2, with D perhaps matching TRBD1 (6 bases). Germline V gene data show CDR1 as SGHVS and CDR2 as FNYEAQ. CDR3 size: 14 residues. Trimming removed 2 bases from V and 6 bases from J, with 10 bases in between. The CDR3 is CASSLRSGAGELFF. The DNA for the CDR3 is TGTGCCAGCAGCTTAAGGTCAGGGGCCGGGGAGCTGTTTTTT.

This chain links TRBV29-1 with TRBJ1-2; 8 bases are shared with TRBD1. Germline V CDR1 and CDR2: SQVTM, ANQGSEA. Losses at the gene ends were 4 bases for V and 7 bases for J; bases not matched to a gene: 8. The CDR3 length is 13 residues. As DNA, the CDR3 is TGCAGCGTTGTTGAACAGGGGGTCTCTGGCTACACCTTC. This gives the protein CSVVEQGVSGYTF.

The gene calls are TRBV18 and TRBJ1-5, with a possible D match to TRBD1 (5 bases). The length of the CDR3 is 14 residues. V gave up 1 base and J gave up 7 bases, with 11 bases separating them. Germline V lookup: CDR1 KGHSH, CDR2 LQKENI. This chain's CDR3 is CASSPQGTGQPQHF. DNA for the CDR3: TGTGCCAGCTCACCACAGGGGACGGGGCAGCCCCAGCATTTT. The full variable domain, rest sourced from reference TRBV18 and TRBJ1-5, is NAGVMQNPRHLVRRRGQEARLRCSPMKGHSHVYWYRQLPEEGLKFMVYLQKENIIDESGMPKERFSAEFPKEGPSILRIQQVVRGDSAAYFCASSPQGTGQPQHFGDGTRLSIL.

The CDR3 DNA sequence: TGTGCCAGCAGTTTGCCGGCCCTAATCTATGGCTACACCTTC. Amino acid sequence: CASSLPALIYGYTF. The V call is TRBV28, the J call TRBJ1-2, with D unresolved. Between the trimmed V and J ends, which lost 3 bases and 4 bases, there was a span of 12 bases. Germline V lookup: CDR1 MDHEN, CDR2 SYDVKM. There are 14 residues in the CDR3.

The chain uses TRBV27 and TRBJ1-1, with D possibly TRBD1 on 5 matching bases. V was trimmed by 3 bases and J by 3 bases, leaving 8 bases between them. CDR1 and CDR2 (germline): MNHEY, SMNVEV (reference sequence). This CDR3 has 13 residues. The DNA of the CDR3 is TGTGCCAGCAGTTTTGGGGGGTACACTGAAGCTTTCTTT. Translated, it gives CASSFGGYTEAFF.

Comments on this clone: At the DNA level, this CDR3 is encoded by other sequences in the same sample as well. V is TRBV7-8 and J is TRBJ1-5; D gene unclear. The germline CDR1 and CDR2 sequences are SGHVS and FQNEAQ. Trimming removed 2 bases at V and 2 bases at J, with 10 bases between. The CDR3 length is 15 residues. The CDR3 sequence is CASSLTGDGNQPQHF. In DNA form, the CDR3 reads TGTGCCAGCAGCTTAACTGGCGATGGCAATCAGCCCCAGCATTTT.

This chain uses TRBV4-2 with TRBJ1-1; TRBD1 matches at 7 bases. V was clipped by 1 base and J by 4 bases; unmatched bases: 3. The CDR3 sequence is 14 residues long. Germline V gene data show CDR1 as LGHNA and CDR2 as YNFKEQ. Here the CDR3 DNA reads TGTGCCAGCAGCCAAGGCAGGGGGAGCACTGAAGCTTTCTTT. It specifies CASSQGRGSTEAFF.

The chain joins TRBV19 to TRBJ1-2; TRBD1 agrees at 7 bases. Per the germline V gene, CDR1 is LNHDA and CDR2 is SQIVND (reference sequence). The CDR3 is 11 amino acids. The junction had 1 base not matched to a gene; V was cut back by 5 bases and J by 7 bases. CDR3 DNA sequence: TGTGCCAGTAGTCAGGGGGGTGGCTACACCTTC. Translation: CASSQGGGYTF. Looking up the rest from reference TRBV19 and TRBJ1-2 gives the full variable domain: DGGITQSPKYLFRKEGQNVTLSCEQNLNHDAMYWYRQDPGQGLRLIYYSQIVNDFQKGDIAEGYSVSREKKESFPLTVTSAQKNPTAFYLCASSQGGGYTFGSGTRLTVV.

The rearrangement uses TRBV28 and TRBJ1-4; D remains ambiguous. The ends were cut back, 5 bases at V and 4 bases at J, with 11 bases in the middle. This CDR3 comprises 14 residues. Germline-derived CDR1 and CDR2 are MDHEN and SYDVKM. CDR3 sequence (DNA): TGTGCCAGCAGTCCGTGGCAGATTAATGAAAAACTGTTTTTT. Its protein is CASSPWQINEKLFF.

This chain uses TRBV10-3 with TRBJ2-1, with TRBD2 identical over 12 bases. The J segment lost 5 bases and the V segment lost 3 bases, leaving 5 bases of the junction unmatched. The CDR3 has 16 amino acids. Germline CDR1 ENHRY, CDR2 SYGVKD. As DNA, the CDR3 is TGTGCCATCAGTGATCCGACTAGCGGGAGAAACAATGAGCAGTTCTTC. Its translation is CAISDPTSGRNNEQFF.

CDR3 region: CAWSPTRQSQYF. For the CDR3, the DNA is TGTGCCTGGAGTCCGACCCGACAGTCCCAGTACTTC. The chain recombines TRBV30 with TRBJ2-5; a possible D gene is TRBD1 (5 bases). The CDR3 length is 12 residues. Trimming removed 2 bases at V and 9 bases at J, with 13 bases between. Germline V lookup: CDR1 GTSNPN, CDR2 SVGIG (reference sequence).

The chain recombines TRBV6-5 with TRBJ2-5, with D perhaps matching TRBD1 (5 bases). The J call may be faulty, since TRBJ2-7 better matches the DNA end. The CDR3 is 14 amino acids. Germline V gene lookup returns CDR1 MNHEY and CDR2 SVGAGI. CDR3 DNA: TGTGCCAGCAGTTACTCACCAGGGACCTACGAGCAGTACTTC. Its protein is CASSYSPGTYEQYF.

The chain employs TRBV28 and TRBJ2-7, with TRBD1 matching 9 bases. The ends lost 5 bases at V and 3 bases at J; junction bases unmatched: 5. Germline V gives CDR1 MDHEN, CDR2 SYDVKM. The CDR3 is 14 amino acids. CDR3 sequence (DNA): TGTGCCAGCAGTCGGACAGGGGACAGCTACGAGCAGTACTTC. Translating it yields CASSRTGDSYEQYF.

V and J are TRBV6-5 and TRBJ2-3, with D unresolved. CDR1 is MNHEY and CDR2 is SVGAGI in the germline V gene. This CDR3 region has 14 residues. V gave up 7 bases and J gave up 7 bases, with 18 bases separating them. CDR3 protein: CASTPTWTKNTQYF. The CDR3 DNA reads TGTGCCAGCACCCCAACTTGGACGAAAAATACGCAGTATTTT.

The chain carries TRBV7-2 and TRBJ2-7; possibly TRBD1 for D (5 bases). Trimming shortened V by 0 bases and J by 2 bases, and 11 bases separated the two germline ends. CDR3 length equals 15 residues. Germline-derived CDR1 and CDR2 are SGHTA and FQGNSA. CDR3 residues: CASSLALWGPYEQYF. The DNA for the CDR3 is TGTGCCAGCAGCTTAGCCCTCTGGGGCCCCTACGAGCAGTACTTC. The variable domain in full, completed from reference TRBV7-2 and TRBJ2-7, reads GAGVSQSPSNKVTEKGKDVELRCDPISGHTALYWYRQSLGQGLEFLIYFQGNSAPDKSGLPSDRFSAERTGGSVSTLTIQRTQQEDSAVYLCASSLALWGPYEQYFGPGTRLTVT.